Below, one T cell receptor (beta chain) is given with its context. Its antigen remains unknown. The CDR3 has 16 residues. Per the germline V gene, CDR1 is SGHDN and CDR2 is FVKESK. V lost 1 base and J lost 8; bases outside the gene matches: 12. The data belong to a study of cytomegalovirus exposure and HLA in healthy donors. The overall study: An earlier analysis identified more than 90 million unique TCR beta sequences in 150 million to 200 million T cells.

Vbeta (60) and Jbeta (13) primers were used in the PCR. TCRdb keeps only in-frame clones here, not all; method: immunoSEQ multiplex PCR. The sample includes over 150,000 clones, 79% of them seen just once. Whereas donors were nominally healthy upon sampling, unrecorded immune exposures were probable. Overall study results and limits: Roughly uniform depth of sequencing across donors was assumed in presence/absence analyses.

V is TRBV14 and J is TRBJ1-2, with TRBD1 matching over 8 bases. Source material: PBMCs. This TCR was sampled from a man aged 35 to 55 in good health and CMV-seronegative. CDR3 DNA sequence: TGTGCCAGCAGCCAAGTCGTCACAGGGGGACTATGGGGCTACACCTTC. It translates to CASSQVVTGGLWGYTF.